This T cell receptor beta chain was recovered during a study of OX40 agonist ivuxolimab in advanced cancers. Sequencing was performed with immunoSEQ multiplex PCR; in TCRdb, only in-frame clones are kept and a portion is missing. Of fewer than 45,000 clones in the sample, around four fifths are singletons; the top ten hold roughly 2.5%. CDR1 and CDR2 from the germline V gene are SGHNT and YENEEA. This CDR3 has 16 amino acids. J lost 7 bases, V lost 1 base, and 8 bases had no gene match. This clonotype originated in an adult with an advanced solid tumor such as melanoma, head and neck, liver or kidney cancer. The chain carries TRBV11-3 and TRBJ2-1; 9 bases match TRBD2. The sample here was CD4+ or CD8+ T cells sorted from blood, taken in a trial of the OX40 agonist ivuxolimab. The CDR3 is CASSLGGGRALNEQFF. The CDR3 region has the DNA TGTGCCAGCAGCTTAGGAGGCGGGAGGGCCCTGAATGAGCAGTTCTTC.